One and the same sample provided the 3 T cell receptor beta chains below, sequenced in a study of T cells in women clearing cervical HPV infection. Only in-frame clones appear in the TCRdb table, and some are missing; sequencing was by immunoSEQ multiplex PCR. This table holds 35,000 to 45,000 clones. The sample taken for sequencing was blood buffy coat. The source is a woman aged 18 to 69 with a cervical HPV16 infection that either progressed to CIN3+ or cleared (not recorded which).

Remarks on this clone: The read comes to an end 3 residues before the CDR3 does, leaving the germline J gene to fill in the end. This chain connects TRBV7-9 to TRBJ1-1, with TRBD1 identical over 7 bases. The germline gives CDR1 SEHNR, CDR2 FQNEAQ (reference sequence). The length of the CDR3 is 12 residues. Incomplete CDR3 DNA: TGTGCCAGCAGCGTCGGGACAGCAAAA. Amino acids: CASSVGTAK. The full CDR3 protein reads CASSVGTAKAFF.

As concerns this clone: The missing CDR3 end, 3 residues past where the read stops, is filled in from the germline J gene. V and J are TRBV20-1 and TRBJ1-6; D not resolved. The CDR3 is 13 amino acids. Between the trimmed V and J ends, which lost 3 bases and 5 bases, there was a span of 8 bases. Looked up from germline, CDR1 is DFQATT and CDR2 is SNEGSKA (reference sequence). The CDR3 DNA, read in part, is TGCAGTGCTAGGCAGCAGGATAATTCACCC. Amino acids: CSARQQDNSP. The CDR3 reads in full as CSARQQDNSPLHF.

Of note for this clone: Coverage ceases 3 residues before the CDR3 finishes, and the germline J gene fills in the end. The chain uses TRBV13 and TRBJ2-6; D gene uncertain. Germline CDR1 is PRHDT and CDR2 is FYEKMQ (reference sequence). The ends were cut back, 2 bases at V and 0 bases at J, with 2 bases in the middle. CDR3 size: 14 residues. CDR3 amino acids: CASSLYSGANVLTF. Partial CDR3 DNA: TGTGCCAGCAGCTTATACTCTGGGGCCAACGTC. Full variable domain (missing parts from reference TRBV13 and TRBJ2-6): AAGVIQSPRHLIKEKRETATLKCYPIPRHDTVYWYQQGPGQDPQFLISFYEKMQSDKGSIPDRFSAQQFSDYHSELNMSSLELGDSALYFCASSLYSGANVLTFGAGSRLTVL.